This T cell receptor beta chain originates from a study of identical twins. V lost 5 bases, J lost 2 bases, and 4 bases stayed unmatched. The CDR3 has 14 residues. The germline V gene encodes CDR1 LGHDT and CDR2 YNNKEL (reference sequence). This clonotype was detected a few times. From the 5' RACE reads, TCRdb called clonotypes with MiXCR, one entry per CDR3 protein. The sample holds fewer than 500,000 distinct CDR3 sequences, 20% to 30% seen once. These data also formed part of another study, on T cells expressing NK-cell markers. That work states: Eight donors were sequenced, seven testing HCMV-seropositive and one testing seronegative.

The sample consisted of CD4+ T cells sorted from blood. The chain couples TRBV3-1 to TRBJ2-7, with 9 bases that match TRBD2. The receptor's source is a woman aged 18-30 years in good health. CDR3 nucleotides: TGTGCCAGCAGCAGGATAGCGGGGGCCTACGAGCAGTACTTC. This translates into CASSRIAGAYEQYF.